This entry features one TCR beta chain sequence. These data belong to a study of blood T cell repertoires in COVID-19. Study context: The United States, Italy and Spain provided the acute and convalescent COVID-19 samples.

The V segment lost 1 base and the J segment 0 bases; nucleotides outside the gene matches: 5. The germline V gene has CDR1 SNHLY and CDR2 FYNNEI. The CDR3 consists of 18 residues. Repertoires were generated with immunoSEQ multiplex PCR, while TCRdb's copy carries only in-frame clones and drops some. The profile covers under 200,000 clones, with less than 85% appearing a single time and around 8.1% taken by the ten largest. Sequencing was done on a sample of peripheral blood. This clonotype was sampled from a woman aged 60 to 75 with COVID-19, enrolled during active disease. The rearrangement joins TRBV2 to TRBJ2-6, with TRBD1 matching 8 bases. The CDR3: CASSEVDREVSGANVLTF. CDR3 nucleotides: TGTGCCAGCAGTGAAGTGGACAGGGAGGTCTCTGGGGCCAACGTCCTGACTTTC.